This T cell receptor beta chain was sequenced during a study of CDR3 diversity in severe acne. TCRdb used MiXCR to reprocess the PCR reads, holding one entry per CDR3 protein. The sample has about 85,000 distinct CDR3 sequences, 48% seen once. CDR1 and CDR2 (germline): DFQATT, SNEGSKA (reference sequence). The CDR3 is 12 amino acids. Between the trimmed V and J ends, which lost 4 bases and 3 bases, there was a span of 7 bases. V usage is TRBV20-1 and J usage is TRBJ1-5; D unclear. The specimen was blood. The clonotype was recovered from a male donor in good health, serving as a control. The CDR3 nucleotides read TGCAGTGCTACAGCCCCCAATCAGCCCCAGCATTTT. Translated: CSATAPNQPQHF.